These 21 T cell receptor beta chains came from one sample sequenced in a study of blood T cell repertoires in COVID-19. TCRdb keeps only in-frame clones here, not all; method: immunoSEQ multiplex PCR. The sample records approximately 330,000 clones, more than 75% being singletons. The sequencing sample was made of peripheral blood. The receptors stem from a woman aged 45-60 years with active or convalescent COVID-19.

The rearrangement joins TRBV7-2 to TRBJ2-5; no reliable D call. V was shortened by 3 bases and J by 4 bases, with 6 bases between the two germline ends. Per the germline V gene, CDR1 is SGHTA and CDR2 is FQGNSA. The CDR3 totals 12 residues. The CDR3 here is CASSFMSETQYF. The CDR3 bases are TGTGCCAGCAGCTTTATGTCAGAGACCCAGTACTTC.

The chain recombines TRBV11-2 with TRBJ1-3, with 8 nucleotides matching TRBD1. Losses at the gene ends were 5 bases for V and 1 base for J; bases not matched to a gene: 10. Germline CDR1 reads SGHAT; CDR2 reads FQNNGV. CDR3 length: 17 residues. The DNA for the CDR3 is TGTGCCAGCAGCCGCCTTCCCAGGGGGCCTTCTGGAAACACCATATATTTT. Its protein is CASSRLPRGPSGNTIYF.

The chain employs TRBV4-1 and TRBJ1-1; weak D call: TRBD1 (6 bases). Germline V lookup: CDR1 MGHRA, CDR2 YSYEKL. The V end was cut by 1 base, the J end by 2 bases, with 14 bases between. This CDR3 spans 16 amino acids. CDR3 region: CASSQGTGLGNTEAFF. The CDR3 nucleotides are TGCGCCAGCAGCCAAGGTACAGGGCTTGGTAACACTGAAGCTTTCTTT.

This chain uses TRBV30 with TRBJ2-7; TRBD2 matches 14 bases. From germline, CDR1 is GTSNPN and CDR2 SVGIG (reference sequence). With 2 bases clipped from V and 0 bases from J, the junction kept 9 bases outside the gene matches. This CDR3 comprises 18 residues. The CDR3 DNA follows: TGTGCCTGGAGTCGAGCGGGACTAGCGGGAGTACACTCCTACGAGCAGTACTTC. It encodes CAWSRAGLAGVHSYEQYF.

This rearrangement joins TRBV7-8 to TRBJ1-1; 9 nucleotides line up with TRBD1. V shed 2 bases and J 4 bases; nucleotides not matched to a gene: 11. The CDR3 has 17 amino acids. Germline V gene sequence: CDR1 SGHVS, CDR2 FQNEAQ. The CDR3 here is CASSLKTGTGLGTEAFF. CDR3 coding DNA: TGTGCCAGCAGCTTAAAAACTGGGACAGGGCTTGGCACTGAAGCTTTCTTT. Based on the CDR3 plus reference TRBV7-8 and TRBJ1-1, the full variable domain is GAGVSQSPRYKVAKRGQDVALRCDPISGHVSLFWYQQALGQGPEFLTYFQNEAQLDKSGLPSDRFFAERPEGSVSTLKIQRTQQEDSAVYLCASSLKTGTGLGTEAFFGQGTRLTVV.

The chain uses TRBV5-4 and TRBJ1-1, with TRBD1 matching 7 bases. The germline V gene has CDR1 SGHNT and CDR2 YYREEE (reference sequence). CDR3 size: 14 residues. J was trimmed by 8 bases and V by 3 bases; bases with no gene match: 10. CDR3 bases: TGTGCCAGCAGCTGGGAAAGGGGGCCTGGCGAAGCTTTCTTT. Amino acids: CASSWERGPGEAFF.

The chain couples TRBV7-2 to TRBJ1-2, with 10 positions matching TRBD1. The germline CDR1 and CDR2 sequences are SGHTA and FQGNSA. V lost 4 bases, J lost 4 bases, and 6 bases stayed unmatched. The CDR3 runs to 15 residues. As DNA, the CDR3 is TGTGCCAGCAGCTATGGACAGGGGGTTTCCTATGGCTACACCTTC. Protein: CASSYGQGVSYGYTF.

This clone was seen only once. The chain is built from TRBV4-3 and TRBJ1-3; 12 bases fit TRBD1. Germline V gene lookup returns CDR1 LGHNA and CDR2 YSLEER. This CDR3 comprises 22 residues. J was trimmed by 4 bases and V by 1 base; bases with no gene match: 20. Here the CDR3 reads CASSQVGLNRDRGRFFGNTIYF. The CDR3 nucleotides read TGCGCCAGCAGCCAAGTAGGACTTAACCGGGACAGGGGGCGATTTTTCGGAAACACCATATATTTT.

This chain connects TRBV4-3 to TRBJ1-1, with a possible D match to TRBD1 (5 bases). The CDR3 extends over 15 amino acids. Per germline, CDR1 LGHNA and CDR2 YSLEER. Deletions cut 0 bases from V and 4 bases from J, with 12 bases between. CDR3 in amino acids: CASSQDRQGGTEAFF. The CDR3 DNA reads as TGCGCCAGCAGCCAAGATCGCCAGGGTGGCACTGAAGCTTTCTTT.

This clone showed up just once. The J gene is TRBJ2-2, the V gene TRBV4-2; D is unresolved. Deletions cut 9 bases from V and 5 bases from J, with 10 bases between. The CDR3 is 12 residues long. Germline V gene sequence: CDR1 LGHNA, CDR2 YNFKEQ. The CDR3 bases are TGTGCCAGGACCACAAAAACCGGGGAGCTGTTTTTT. Translating it yields CARTTKTGELFF.

This chain joins TRBV7-9 and TRBJ2-7; D unclear. V was shortened by 4 bases and J by 3 bases, with 7 bases between the two germline ends. Per germline, CDR1 SEHNR and CDR2 FQNEAQ (reference sequence). CDR3 length: 12 amino acids. The CDR3: CASSSNFYEQYF. As DNA, the CDR3 is TGTGCCAGCAGCTCCAACTTCTACGAGCAGTACTTC. Combining the CDR3 with reference TRBV7-9 and TRBJ2-7 gives the whole variable domain DTGVSQNPRHKITKRGQNVTFRCDPISEHNRLYWYRQTLGQGPEFLTYFQNEAQLEKSRLLSDRFSAERPKGSFSTLEIQRTEQGDSAMYLCASSSNFYEQYFGPGTRLTVT.

V and J are TRBV30 and TRBJ1-6; TRBD1 matches at 8 bases. CDR3 length: 14 residues. Germline V gene data show CDR1 as GTSNPN and CDR2 as SVGIG (reference sequence). V lost 2 bases to trimming and J lost 8 bases; unmatched junction nucleotides: 5. The CDR3 DNA follows: TGTGCCTGGAGTTCCGGACAGGGACATTCACCCCTCCACTTT. It specifies CAWSSGQGHSPLHF. The full variable domain, rest sourced from reference TRBV30 and TRBJ1-6, is SQTIHQWPATLVQPVGSPLSLECTVEGTSNPNLYWYRQAAGRGLQLLFYSVGIGQISSEVPQNLSASRPQDRQFILSSKKLLLSDSGFYLCAWSSGQGHSPLHFGNGTRLTVT.

This chain connects TRBV6-2 or TRBV6-3 to TRBJ1-5, with 11 bases identical to TRBD1. Trimming removed 4 bases from V and 3 bases from J; junction bases left unmatched: 8. CDR1 and CDR2 (germline): MNHEY, SVGEGT. The CDR3 has 17 amino acids. The CDR3: CASSLTGTGGTNQPQHF. In DNA form, the CDR3 reads TGTGCCAGCAGTTTAACCGGGACAGGGGGGACCAATCAGCCCCAGCATTTT.

This chain connects TRBV4-2 to TRBJ2-7, with 7 bases matching TRBD1. The V gene's germline CDR1 is LGHNA and CDR2 YNFKEQ. J was trimmed by 2 bases and V by 4 bases; bases with no gene match: 5. CDR3 length equals 14 residues. The CDR3 DNA reads as TGTGCCAGCAGCCCCGGGACAGACGCCTACGAGCAGTACTTC. This translates into CASSPGTDAYEQYF.

This clone has at least ten counts. The gene calls are TRBV29-1 and TRBJ1-2; D is perhaps TRBD1 (5 bases). The CDR3 length is 17 residues. Germline CDR1 and CDR2: SQVTM and ANQGSEA. With 4 bases removed from V and 5 bases from J, the gap between germline ends came to 26 bases. The CDR3 sequence: CSVVSPVGQDNQYGYTF. The CDR3 DNA reads as TGCAGCGTTGTCAGCCCAGTGGGGCAGGATAACCAGTATGGCTACACCTTC.

The J gene is TRBJ1-2, the V gene TRBV12-5, with a possible D match to TRBD1 (6 bases). V lost 1 base to trimming and J lost 8 bases, with 17 bases between them. The germline CDR1 and CDR2 sequences are LGHNT and FRNRAP. This CDR3 is built from 15 residues. The CDR3 DNA is TGTGCTAGTGGTTTGGACAATACAGGGCGGGAGGGCTACACCTTC. Amino acid sequence: CASGLDNTGREGYTF.

In this sample, this clone turned up once. The V call is TRBV24-1, the J call TRBJ1-1, with 9 bases lining up with TRBD1. Germline V lookup: CDR1 KGHDR, CDR2 SFDVKD. The ends lost 3 bases at V and 12 bases at J; junction bases unmatched: 10. The CDR3 is 14 amino acids. The DNA of the CDR3 is TGTGCCACCAGTGATCCCGGGACAGGGAGCAGAACTTTCTTT. It encodes CATSDPGTGSRTFF.

The chain has TRBV6-6 and TRBJ2-7, with a possible D match to TRBD1 (6 bases). The CDR3 has 12 residues. Per germline, CDR1 MNHNY and CDR2 SVGAGI (reference sequence). Trimming stripped 6 bases from V and 7 bases from J, with 13 bases between. The CDR3 DNA follows: TGTGCCAGCAGGTTGACAGGAGTAGAGCAGTACTTC. Amino acid sequence: CASRLTGVEQYF.

J is TRBJ2-3 and V is TRBV4-1; 12 positions agree with TRBD2. The CDR3 is 15 residues long. Trimming at V came to 9 bases and at J to 5 bases, leaving 9 bases not matched to a gene. Per the germline V gene, CDR1 is MGHRA and CDR2 is YSYEKL. Here the CDR3 DNA reads TGCGCCAGTAACCCTAGCGGGAGGGTGGAAGATACGCAGTATTTT. Translation gives CASNPSGRVEDTQYF.

This chain connects TRBV9 to TRBJ2-3; D unclear. CDR1 and CDR2 from the germline V gene are SGDLS and YYNGEE. The CDR3 spans 11 residues. Trimming removed 3 bases at V and 6 bases at J, with 5 bases between. DNA for the CDR3: TGTGCCAGCAGCGCCGAGGATACGCAGTATTTT. As protein: CASSAEDTQYF.

The V gene is TRBV5-1, the J gene TRBJ2-1; 10 positions agree with TRBD2. Trimming removed 4 bases from V and 7 bases from J; junction bases left unmatched: 11. This CDR3 region has 16 residues. The germline V gene has CDR1 SGHRS and CDR2 YFSETQ. Here the CDR3 reads CASSPQSGRAENEQFF. CDR3 coding DNA: TGCGCCAGCAGCCCGCAAAGCGGGAGGGCGGAGAATGAGCAGTTCTTC.